Presented here are 21 T cell receptor beta chains from one specimen sequenced in a study of blood T cell repertoires in COVID-19. The repertoire was sequenced with immunoSEQ multiplex PCR; TCRdb's copy has only in-frame clones and lacks some. The sample carries 380,000 or so clones, around 90% recorded once. The source material was PBMCs or T cells enriched from blood (not recorded which). The receptors here all came from a woman aged 40 to 50 with acute COVID-19.

This chain links TRBV5-6 with TRBJ1-5, with unresolved D. V lost 1 base and J lost 4, with 9 bases in between. This CDR3 is 14 amino acids long. The germline gives CDR1 SGHDT, CDR2 YYEEEE. The CDR3 is CASSLPGWNQPQHF. CDR3 nucleotides: TGTGCCAGCAGCTTGCCGGGGTGGAATCAGCCCCAGCATTTT.

The CDR3 here is CASSKTTGGTEAFF. The CDR3 DNA follows: TGTGCCAGCAGTAAAACGACAGGCGGCACTGAAGCTTTCTTT. The chain combines TRBV27 with TRBJ1-1; maybe TRBD1 (6 bases). This CDR3 has 14 residues. Germline CDR1 MNHEY, CDR2 SMNVEV (reference sequence). V was pared by 5 bases and J by 4 bases, with 14 bases between.

V and J are TRBV7-6 and TRBJ2-2; 8 bases line up with TRBD2. The CDR3 sequence is 15 residues long. Germline trimming cut 4 bases from V and 6 bases from J; bases unmatched to any gene: 7. Germline CDR1 reads SGHVS; CDR2 reads FNYEAQ. In DNA, the CDR3 is TGTGCCAGCAGCTCCCAGCGGGGGAGGGCCGGGGAGCTGTTTTTT. It yields the protein CASSSQRGRAGELFF.

For the CDR3, the DNA is TGCAGCGTTGCGGAGGGCCAAGTCTTCCGCGGTGAGCAGTACTTC. Its protein product is CSVAEGQVFRGEQYF. V is TRBV29-1 and J is TRBJ2-7; maybe TRBD2 (6 bases). Trimming cost V 4 bases and J 7 bases, with 23 bases left between them. CDR3 length: 15 amino acids. Germline V CDR1 and CDR2: SQVTM, ANQGSEA.

CDR3 residues: CAWGRDRAYNEQFF. CDR3 nucleotide sequence: TGTGCCTGGGGCCGGGACAGAGCCTACAATGAGCAGTTCTTC. V gene TRBV30 combines with J gene TRBJ2-1, with 7 bases identical to TRBD1. CDR1 is GTSNPN and CDR2 is SVGIG in the germline V gene (reference sequence). The length of the CDR3 is 14 residues. Germline trimming cut 5 bases from V and 2 bases from J; bases unmatched to any gene: 6. Full variable domain (rest looked up from reference TRBV30 and TRBJ2-1): SQTIHQWPATLVQPVGSPLSLECTVEGTSNPNLYWYRQAAGRGLQLLFYSVGIGQISSEVPQNLSASRPQDRQFILSSKKLLLSDSGFYLCAWGRDRAYNEQFFGPGTRLTVL.

CDR3 loop: CASSIGGVGNEQFF. The CDR3 DNA follows: TGTGCCAGTAGTATCGGCGGGGTCGGCAATGAGCAGTTCTTC. The chain links TRBV19 to TRBJ2-1; a weak D match, TRBD2 (6 bases). The CDR3 covers 14 residues. V lost 3 bases and J lost 6, with 12 bases in between. Germline CDR1 LNHDA, CDR2 SQIVND (reference sequence). Drawing the rest from reference TRBV19 and TRBJ2-1, the complete variable domain is DGGITQSPKYLFRKEGQNVTLSCEQNLNHDAMYWYRQDPGQGLRLIYYSQIVNDFQKGDIAEGYSVSREKKESFPLTVTSAQKNPTAFYLCASSIGGVGNEQFFGPGTRLTVL.

A note on this clone: The junction shows a germline mismatch at one end, possibly a read error. This rearrangement joins TRBV4-1 to TRBJ1-4; possibly TRBD1 for D (5 bases). In germline, CDR1 is MGHRA, CDR2 YSYEKL. CDR3 length equals 11 residues. The CDR3 here is CASGQSQGLFF. The CDR3 region has the DNA TGCGCCAGCGGCCAAAGTCAGGGACTGTTTTTT.

V gene TRBV2 combines with J gene TRBJ2-1, with D possibly being TRBD2 (6 bases). V was clipped by 8 bases and J by 7 bases, with 6 bases between them. The CDR3 has 10 amino acids. CDR1 and CDR2 (germline): SNHLY, FYNNEI. CDR3 sequence reads: CASRGNEQFF. The CDR3 DNA reads as TGTGCCAGCCGGGGGAATGAGCAGTTCTTC.

DNA for the CDR3: TGTGCCAGTAGTATGGGCCCCGGTACAGCGGCCTCCTATGGCTACACCTTC. Protein: CASSMGPGTAASYGYTF. The rearrangement links TRBV19 to TRBJ1-2; D unclear. Germline V gives CDR1 LNHDA, CDR2 SQIVND (reference sequence). The germline V and J ends were trimmed by 3 bases and 4 bases, with 21 bases remaining between them. The CDR3 has 17 amino acids.

The rearrangement links TRBV27 to TRBJ2-2; 13 nucleotides match TRBD2. Trimming removed 8 bases from V and 4 bases from J; junction bases left unmatched: 4. The CDR3 extends over 15 amino acids. Germline values: CDR1 MNHEY, CDR2 SMNVEV (reference sequence). This chain's CDR3 is CASRTSGGGTGELFF. In DNA form, the CDR3 reads TGTGCCAGCCGGACTAGCGGGGGAGGCACCGGGGAGCTGTTTTTT.

The V call is TRBV19, the J call TRBJ1-5; D is possibly TRBD1 (5 bases). This CDR3 is 14 amino acids long. V was shortened by 5 bases and J by 6 bases, with 14 bases between the two germline ends. Germline-derived CDR1 and CDR2 are LNHDA and SQIVND (reference sequence). The CDR3 bases are TGTGCCAGTAGTGCGGGTCGGGGGACTCAGCCCCAGCATTTT. Its translation: CASSAGRGTQPQHF.

The CDR3 region is CACVPSGLNTQYF. CDR3 DNA sequence: TGTGCGTGTGTGCCATCAGGGTTGAATACGCAGTATTTT. This chain connects TRBV30 to TRBJ2-3; D possibly corresponds to TRBD1 (5 bases). Germline V gene sequence: CDR1 GTSNPN, CDR2 SVGIG (reference sequence). CDR3 size: 13 residues. Together with reference TRBV30 and TRBJ2-3, the CDR3 gives the full variable domain: SQTIHQWPATLVQPVGSPLSLECTVEGTSNPNLYWYRQAAGRGLQLLFYSVGIGQISSEVPQNLSASRPQDRQFILSSKKLLLSDSGFYLCACVPSGLNTQYFGPGTRLTVL.

The chain combines TRBV2 with TRBJ1-5; D gene ambiguous. The V gene lost 0 bases and the J gene lost 6 bases, with 6 bases spanning the gap. Germline values: CDR1 SNHLY, CDR2 FYNNEI. CDR3 length: 13 amino acids. The CDR3 DNA reads as TGTGCCAGCAGTGAAGCTCTAGTTCAGCCCCAGCATTTT. Protein sequence: CASSEALVQPQHF.

The genes are TRBV6-5 and TRBJ1-6; maybe TRBD1 (6 bases). Germline V CDR1 and CDR2: MNHEY, SVGAGI. CDR3 length: 14 residues. Trimming shortened V by 7 bases and J by 5 bases, and 12 bases separated the two germline ends. The CDR3 nucleotides are TGTGCCAGCACTACAGGGAACCATAATTCACCCCTCCACTTT. This encodes CASTTGNHNSPLHF.

The rearrangement joins TRBV5-1 to TRBJ1-1; 7 nucleotides line up with TRBD1. The CDR3 length is 14 residues. The germline gives CDR1 SGHRS, CDR2 YFSETQ. V lost 0 bases and J lost 5; bases outside the gene matches: 4. CDR3 nucleotide sequence: TGCGCCAGCAGCTTGGAAGGGGGCCAAACTGAAGCTTTCTTT. Translating gives CASSLEGGQTEAFF.

The V call is TRBV19, the J call TRBJ1-3, with D possibly TRBD1 on 6 matching bases. Trimming took 2 bases from V and 4 from J, leaving 9 bases between them. CDR1 and CDR2 (germline): LNHDA, SQIVND (reference sequence). CDR3 length: 14 residues. CDR3 amino acids: CASSITGRGNTIYF. The CDR3 coding sequence is TGTGCCAGTAGTATAACAGGGAGAGGAAACACCATATATTTT.

The chain couples TRBV5-4 to TRBJ1-4; D uncertain. The V gene's germline CDR1 is SGHNT and CDR2 YYREEE (reference sequence). The CDR3 extends over 13 amino acids. V shed 2 bases and J shed 6 bases, with 8 bases lying between them. CDR3 DNA: TGTGCCAGCAGCTTCTCAGTGGATGAAAAACTGTTTTTT. Translating gives CASSFSVDEKLFF.

The chain combines TRBV5-1 with TRBJ1-1; TRBD1 is a possible D gene (6 bases). Trimming removed 3 bases at V and 4 bases at J, with 16 bases between. Germline V gives CDR1 SGHRS, CDR2 YFSETQ. The CDR3 runs 15 residues. CDR3 loop: CASSSKTGLGTEAFF. The CDR3 region has the DNA TGCGCCAGCAGCTCAAAGACAGGTCTGGGCACTGAAGCTTTCTTT.

The chain is built from TRBV27 and TRBJ1-2; no firm D call. This CDR3 is 12 amino acids long. Trimming removed 2 bases at V and 8 bases at J, with 9 bases between. CDR1 and CDR2 (germline): MNHEY, SMNVEV (reference sequence). CDR3 residues: CASSLSGVGYTF. Written as DNA, the CDR3 is TGTGCCAGCAGTTTAAGCGGGGTCGGCTACACCTTC.

The chain employs TRBV5-1 and TRBJ1-4, with D maybe TRBD1 (6 bases). Germline V gene sequence: CDR1 SGHRS, CDR2 YFSETQ. Trimming left V 0 bases short and J 7 bases short, with 10 bases between. CDR3 size: 14 residues. This CDR3 is CASSLAGVGEKLFF. The DNA for the CDR3 is TGCGCCAGCAGCTTGGCAGGGGTCGGTGAAAAACTGTTTTTT. The variable domain in full, with the rest retrieved from reference TRBV5-1 and TRBJ1-4, is KAGVTQTPRYLIKTRGQQVTLSCSPISGHRSVSWYQQTPGQGLQFLFEYFSETQRNKGNFPGRFSGRQFSNSRSEMNVSTLELGDSALYLCASSLAGVGEKLFFGSGTQLSVL.

This clone was found once. The chain joins TRBV9 to TRBJ1-4; no reliable D call. Germline CDR1 and CDR2: SGDLS and YYNGEE. Between the trimmed V and J ends, which lost 0 bases and 5 bases, there was a span of 11 bases. This CDR3 region has 15 residues. This chain's CDR3 is CASSVGAGMNEKLFF. The CDR3 nucleotides are TGTGCCAGCAGCGTAGGGGCCGGAATGAATGAAAAACTGTTTTTT.